A selection of T cell receptor beta chains follows, all from one sample in a study of somatic mutations in cytotoxic T cells in rheumatoid arthritis. Generated by immunoSEQ multiplex PCR, the TCRdb table keeps only in-frame clones and is missing some. This sample has 25,000 to 35,000 clones, with 70% to 90% found just once. What was sequenced was CD8+ T cells sorted from blood. The receptors here all came from an adult with rheumatoid arthritis. Both conserved end residues are trimmed from each CDR3. Fields, in order: V gene, J gene, D gene, CDR3 protein. A D gene is named only where the DNA matches it firmly.

v_call: TRBV5-6; j_call: TRBJ2-2; d_call: TRBD2; cdr3_aa: ASSFWRGGTGELF
v_call: TRBV2; j_call: TRBJ2-3; d_call: .; cdr3_aa: ASSEGHSTTDTQY
v_call: TRBV5-1; j_call: TRBJ2-3; d_call: TRBD2; cdr3_aa: ASSDGTSGVGYDTQY
v_call: TRBV6-5; j_call: TRBJ1-1; d_call: .; cdr3_aa: ASSYSALTEAF
v_call: TRBV7-3; j_call: TRBJ2-1; d_call: TRBD2; cdr3_aa: ASSLLAGGPVNEQF
v_call: TRBV7-7; j_call: TRBJ2-5; d_call: .; cdr3_aa: ASSLEQQETQY
v_call: TRBV11-3; j_call: TRBJ1-1; d_call: .; cdr3_aa: ASSLGRNTEAF
v_call: TRBV12-5; j_call: TRBJ2-1; d_call: TRBD2; cdr3_aa: ASGLGSGAYNEQF
v_call: TRBV27; j_call: TRBJ2-1; d_call: TRBD2; cdr3_aa: ASSFGLAGASEQF
v_call: TRBV11-2; j_call: TRBJ2-2; d_call: .; cdr3_aa: ASPQFDTGELF
v_call: TRBV5-6; j_call: TRBJ1-1; d_call: .; cdr3_aa: ASSYYGGTEAF
v_call: TRBV2; j_call: TRBJ2-5; d_call: TRBD2; cdr3_aa: ASPYTSSGGAETQY
v_call: TRBV6-1; j_call: TRBJ2-7; d_call: .; cdr3_aa: ASSEYISYEQY
v_call: TRBV2; j_call: TRBJ2-7; d_call: TRBD1; cdr3_aa: ASSARDRSSYEQY
v_call: TRBV4-2; j_call: TRBJ2-7; d_call: TRBD2; cdr3_aa: ASSPTMKGTSYEQY
v_call: TRBV7-3; j_call: TRBJ2-1; d_call: .; cdr3_aa: ASSSSPLGYNEQF
v_call: TRBV7-2; j_call: TRBJ1-3; d_call: .; cdr3_aa: ASSPEGSGLSSGNTIY
v_call: TRBV11-2; j_call: TRBJ2-7; d_call: .; cdr3_aa: ASSLTPHEQY
v_call: TRBV7-9; j_call: TRBJ2-1; d_call: .; cdr3_aa: ASTQPVAGTGRYNEQF
v_call: TRBV5-1; j_call: TRBJ1-1; d_call: TRBD1; cdr3_aa: ASSLWTGRDTEAF
v_call: TRBV30; j_call: TRBJ2-3; d_call: TRBD2; cdr3_aa: AWSSTSADTQY
v_call: TRBV4-1; j_call: TRBJ2-1; d_call: .; cdr3_aa: ASSQNLGLHNEQF
v_call: TRBV11-2; j_call: TRBJ2-7; d_call: .; cdr3_aa: ASSRDITNFYEQY
v_call: TRBV28; j_call: TRBJ2-6; d_call: .; cdr3_aa: ASSNFRQSSGANVLT
v_call: TRBV7-2; j_call: TRBJ1-2; d_call: TRBD1; cdr3_aa: ASSSPGQGVDDGYT
v_call: TRBV6-6; j_call: TRBJ2-1; d_call: .; cdr3_aa: ASSDDSNEQF
v_call: TRBV2; j_call: TRBJ1-2; d_call: .; cdr3_aa: ASKGSLGGYT
v_call: TRBV9; j_call: TRBJ2-7; d_call: .; cdr3_aa: ASSPGVGAYEQY
v_call: TRBV5-1; j_call: TRBJ2-7; d_call: TRBD1; cdr3_aa: ASSGAPGTGLEQY
v_call: TRBV5-1; j_call: TRBJ2-7; d_call: .; cdr3_aa: ASSLRQGRFYEQY
v_call: TRBV10-3; j_call: TRBJ1-2; d_call: TRBD1; cdr3_aa: AIEDGTASRNYGYT
v_call: TRBV2; j_call: TRBJ2-7; d_call: TRBD1; cdr3_aa: ASLGGPYEQY
v_call: TRBV29-1; j_call: TRBJ2-7; d_call: TRBD1; cdr3_aa: SVISTGGQSYEQY
v_call: TRBV4-1; j_call: TRBJ2-1; d_call: TRBD2; cdr3_aa: ASSQDRELAGDNEQF
v_call: TRBV7-3; j_call: TRBJ2-6; d_call: .; cdr3_aa: ASSLVSGQLFGANVLT
v_call: TRBV4-1; j_call: TRBJ2-1; d_call: TRBD2; cdr3_aa: ASSQAAGAGNEQF
v_call: TRBV7-3; j_call: TRBJ2-7; d_call: .; cdr3_aa: ASSSGLGGEQY
v_call: TRBV6-1; j_call: TRBJ2-1; d_call: .; cdr3_aa: ASSEVQGNEQF
v_call: TRBV18; j_call: TRBJ2-1; d_call: TRBD1; cdr3_aa: ASSSMDRASYYYNEQF
v_call: TRBV7-2; j_call: TRBJ2-7; d_call: TRBD1; cdr3_aa: ASSLPATGTSYEQY
v_call: TRBV5-8; j_call: TRBJ2-1; d_call: TRBD2; cdr3_aa: ASSLVGRASNEQF
v_call: TRBV7-3; j_call: TRBJ2-1; d_call: .; cdr3_aa: ASSLEARGDEQF